The clone carrying this T cell receptor beta chain was counted between two and nine times. The antigen is undetermined. The data originate from a study of blood T cells in healthy people across ages. Study conclusions and caveats: Both higher diversity and more naive CD4+ cells marked long-lived donors when set against aged donors. What prevented conclusive comparison of naive and antigen-experienced cells was that PBMCs were unsorted. In older individuals, TCR beta diversity per million T cells was lower, falling roughly linearly with age.

It was with a sample-barcoded 5' primer and a J-beta primer mix that a second PCR of roughly 7 to 12 cycles was run. Each CDR3 protein gets one entry after TCRdb re-called the 5' RACE reads with MiXCR. This table has 580,000 or so distinct CDR3 sequences, more than 45% appearing once. Germline CDR1 and CDR2: ENHRY and SYGVKD. CDR3 size: 18 residues. J was trimmed by 0 bases and V by 6 bases; bases with no gene match: 14. This TCR was sampled from a man older than 75 in good health. Sequenced sample: blood. The chain employs TRBV10-3 and TRBJ2-3; 8 positions agree with TRBD2. The CDR3 spells CAISARGGAGWSTDTQYF. DNA for the CDR3: TGTGCCATCAGCGCACGGGGGGGCGCGGGATGGAGCACAGATACGCAGTATTTT.